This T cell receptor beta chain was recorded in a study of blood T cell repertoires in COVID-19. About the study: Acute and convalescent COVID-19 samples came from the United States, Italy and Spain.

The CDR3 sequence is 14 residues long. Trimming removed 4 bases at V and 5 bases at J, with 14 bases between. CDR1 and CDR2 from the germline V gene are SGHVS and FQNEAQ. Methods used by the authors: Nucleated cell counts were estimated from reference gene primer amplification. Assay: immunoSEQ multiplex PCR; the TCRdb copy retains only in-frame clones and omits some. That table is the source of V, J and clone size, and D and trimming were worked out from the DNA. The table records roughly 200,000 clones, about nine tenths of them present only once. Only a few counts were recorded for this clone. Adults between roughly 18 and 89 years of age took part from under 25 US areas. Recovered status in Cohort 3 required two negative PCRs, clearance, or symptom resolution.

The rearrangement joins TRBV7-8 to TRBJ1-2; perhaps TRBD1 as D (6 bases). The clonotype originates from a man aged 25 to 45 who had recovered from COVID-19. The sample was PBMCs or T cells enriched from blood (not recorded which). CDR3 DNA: TGTGCCAGCAGCTCACTCCGGGACACTTATGGCTACACCTTC. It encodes CASSSLRDTYGYTF.